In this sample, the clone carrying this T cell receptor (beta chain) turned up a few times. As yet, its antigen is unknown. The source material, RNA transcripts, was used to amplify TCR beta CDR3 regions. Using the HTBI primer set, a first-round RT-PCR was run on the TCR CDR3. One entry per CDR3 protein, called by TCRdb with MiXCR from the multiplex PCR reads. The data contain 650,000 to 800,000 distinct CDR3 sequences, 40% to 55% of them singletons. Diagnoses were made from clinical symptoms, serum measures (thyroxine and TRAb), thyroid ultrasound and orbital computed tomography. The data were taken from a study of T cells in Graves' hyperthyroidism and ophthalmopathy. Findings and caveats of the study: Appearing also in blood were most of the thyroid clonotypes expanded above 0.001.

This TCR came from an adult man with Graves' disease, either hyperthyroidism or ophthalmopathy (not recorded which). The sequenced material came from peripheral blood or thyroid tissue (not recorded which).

The DNA for the CDR3 is TGTGCCAGCAGCGCCAAAGGACTAGCGGGAATTAACGAGCAGTACTTC. Encoded protein: CASSAKGLAGINEQYF. The V and J genes are TRBV9 and TRBJ2-7; the match to TRBD2 covers 12 bases. CDR1 and CDR2 from the germline V gene are SGDLS and YYNGEE. Trimming removed 3 bases from V and 5 bases from J; junction bases left unmatched: 9. This CDR3 spans 16 amino acids.